The clone carrying this TCR beta chain occurred a few times. The data were taken from a study of beta chain features in type 1 diabetes. Overall study: Age, gender, cell numbers and subset yield matched between patients and controls.

It was one heparinised blood draw, averaging roughly 0.11 L, that each donor gave. Investigators reverse transcribed all isolated RNA, so they sequenced expressed TCRB transcripts. Generated by immunoSEQ multiplex PCR, the TCRdb table keeps only in-frame clones and is missing some. The sample gives hundreds of thousands of clones, approximately 10% of which show up once; just over 0.015% is in the top ten. There are 14 residues in the CDR3. Trimming took 5 bases from V and 5 from J; bases not matched to a gene: 7. CDR1 is MNHNS and CDR2 is SASEGT in the germline V gene. The gene calls are TRBV6-1 and TRBJ2-5; 8 bases line up with TRBD1. The sample taken for sequencing was naive CD4+ T cells from blood. The receptor comes from a woman aged 25 to 39 in good health. The CDR3 coding sequence is TGTGCCAGCAGTTGGGACAGGCGGGCGGAGACCCAGTACTTC. Its protein product is CASSWDRRAETQYF.